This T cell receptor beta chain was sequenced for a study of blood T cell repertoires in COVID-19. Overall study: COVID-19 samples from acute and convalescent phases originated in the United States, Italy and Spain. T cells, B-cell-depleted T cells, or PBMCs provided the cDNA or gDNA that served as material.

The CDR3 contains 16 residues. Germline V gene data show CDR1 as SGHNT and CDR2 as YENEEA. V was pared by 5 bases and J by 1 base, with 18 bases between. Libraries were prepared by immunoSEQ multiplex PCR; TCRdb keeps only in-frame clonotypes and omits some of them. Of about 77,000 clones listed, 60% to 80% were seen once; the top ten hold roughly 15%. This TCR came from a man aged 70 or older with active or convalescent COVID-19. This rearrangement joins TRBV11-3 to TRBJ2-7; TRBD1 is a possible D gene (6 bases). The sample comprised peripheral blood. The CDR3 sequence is CASSPLEGGASYEQYF. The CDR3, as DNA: TGTGCCAGCAGCCCCCTCGAAGGGGGTGCTTCCTACGAGCAGTACTTC.